The clone carrying this TCR beta chain has ten or more counts. What it binds is unknown. This record comes from a study of molecular identifiers for immune sequencing clone quantification. The CDR3 length is 15 residues. CDR1 SGHNT and CDR2 YYREEE come from the germline V gene (reference sequence). Trimming removed 4 bases at V and 0 bases at J, with 14 bases between. Using 10%, 30% or 50% RNA, naive CD8 libraries were derived from approximately 20,000 to 1,000,000 sorted cells. Sorting recovered naive CD8 T cells on a CD8+CD4-CCR7+CD45RA+ profile. Study observations and caveats: Clones carrying above 20 RNA copies accounted for over 99% of effector molecules, under 1% in naive cells. Clone sizes that are highly expanded could be underestimated when identical TCR molecules share a barcode.

From the PCR reads, TCRdb called clonotypes with MiXCR, one entry per CDR3 protein. Of about 320,000 distinct CDR3 sequences listed, roughly 23% are singletons. Sequenced: naive CD8+ T cells from blood, with Jurkat cell RNA spiked in. Described subset: FACS-sorted CD8+CD4-CCR7+CD45RA+ naive T cells. This sequence joins TRBV5-4 and TRBJ2-7; D perhaps matches TRBD2 (5 bases). The clonotype comes from a human donor in good health. Some libraries in this study had Jurkat cell RNA spiked in. The CDR3 protein is CASSPRTEPSYEQYF. The DNA for the CDR3 is TGTGCCAGCAGCCCCCGGACTGAACCCTCCTACGAGCAGTACTTC. Variable domain in full (rest from reference TRBV5-4 and TRBJ2-7): ETGVTQSPTHLIKTRGQQVTLRCSSQSGHNTVSWYQQALGQGPQFIFQYYREEENGRGNFPPRFSGLQFPNYSSELNVNALELDDSALYLCASSPRTEPSYEQYFGPGTRLTVT.